Listed here is a single TCR beta chain. This clone was picked up one time. Its antigen is still unknown. Per-base qualities were not stored, and no clone one base away is much larger. Via the germline V gene (reference sequence), CDR1 is LNHNV and CDR2 YYDKDF. Its CDR3 holds 16 amino acids, cysteine through phenylalanine. The read is trimmed to its CDR3 DNA, 48 bases read in frame from base 1. V drops 4 bases and J drops 4 bases, leaving 18 bases in between. The collaborating institutions used their own protocols to collect whole blood in K2EDTA tubes. For TCRbeta analysis, collaborators shipped samples in one of three forms: frozen whole blood, isolated PBMCs, or DNA extracted from either of those sample types. These data are taken from a study of blood T cell repertoires in COVID-19 (dated by TCRdb to 2018 to 2020). Background for the entire study: The collaborator samples originated in the United States, Italy and Spain and spanned the acute and convalescent phases of COVID-19. Where HLA class I and class II types were available, the types were taken from metadata supplied by the sample provider, not from assay-based typing. A freely available public database, intended as a resource for researchers studying the immune response to SARS-CoV-2, is where the repertoires were released. Deeply sampled blood TCRbeta repertoires from subjects exposed to, actively infected with, or recovered from COVID-19 were included in the dataset. The samples were drawn from the first 160 participants of the ongoing ImmuneRACE study and from some 1,300 subjects provided by 6 global collaborators. The material from the prospective study consisted of cDNA or gDNA derived from T cells, B-cell-depleted T cells, or PBMCs. Sample metadata almost always included a de-identified subject ID, COVID-19 status, age in years and sex.

Study-wide conclusions, independent of this receptor: The quantity of clinical and demographic metadata differed by source and by participant and was supplied without curation.

The immunoSEQ Assay, a bias-controlled multiplex PCR, was used to amplify TCRbeta CDR3 regions from genomic DNA. In the source study's methods: The number of nucleated cells in each sample was estimated by amplification of reference gene primers within the assay. To quantify the absolute abundance of each unique TCRbeta CDR3 rearrangement, sequence reads were collapsed and filtered. Productive Simpson clonality was computed per sample as the square root of Simpson's diversity index over productive rearrangements. Drawn from immuneACCESS, this table holds only the in-frame rearrangements with V and J called that TCRdb kept. Clones are partly lost; checked studies trace under half to an unresolved V gene and leave the rest unexplained. Clonal size and the V and J genes are those of that table, whereas D and trimming came from the DNA. The sample table records fewer than 65,000 clones; 89% of these occur just once. Clones ranked in the top ten supply 1.5% to 2% of the sample.

Source material: peripheral blood. Recombination joined TRBV15 with TRBJ2-3; TRBD2 could be the D gene, as 7 bases match. This sequence originates from a man in his sixties with acute or convalescent COVID-19. CDR3 protein: CATSTQGGGGADTQYF. The DNA reads TGTGCCACCAGCACCCAAGGGGGGGGTGGCGCAGATACGCAGTATTTT.